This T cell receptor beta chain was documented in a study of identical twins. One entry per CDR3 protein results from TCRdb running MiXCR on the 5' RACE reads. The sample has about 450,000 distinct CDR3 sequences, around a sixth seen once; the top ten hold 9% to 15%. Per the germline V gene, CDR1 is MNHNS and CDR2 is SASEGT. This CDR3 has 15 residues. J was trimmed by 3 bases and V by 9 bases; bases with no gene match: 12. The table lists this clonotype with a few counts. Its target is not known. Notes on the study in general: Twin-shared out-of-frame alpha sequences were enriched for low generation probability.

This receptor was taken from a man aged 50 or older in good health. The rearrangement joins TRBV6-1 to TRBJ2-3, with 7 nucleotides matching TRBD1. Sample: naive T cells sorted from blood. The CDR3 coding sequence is TGTGCCAGTGGAATTCCGGGACAGATTACAGATACGCAGTATTTT. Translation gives CASGIPGQITDTQYF.